The T cell receptor (beta chain) under discussion was sequenced for a study of brain T cells in children with intractable seizures. Study results and caveats: Viral specificity was inferred only from CDR3 similarity; HCMV serostatus was unknown.

Points on this clone: The antigen is not known.

The sequenced cases were selected for having the highest brain T cell transcript signatures. CDR3 size: 15 residues. Looked up from germline, CDR1 is SQVTM and CDR2 is ANQGSEA. V gave up 6 bases and J gave up 1 base, with 18 bases separating them. Sequencing was performed with immunoSEQ multiplex PCR; in TCRdb, only in-frame clones are kept and a portion is missing. The sample has around 70,000 clones, about 93% seen once. V is TRBV29-1 and J is TRBJ1-1; D unresolved. The specimen comprised peripheral blood, sampled at surgery. The origin of this receptor is a boy in the first two years of life with tuberous sclerosis and intractable seizures. CDR3 residues: CSVLGQANWNTEAFF. The CDR3 DNA reads as TGCAGCGTCCTAGGGCAGGCGAACTGGAACACTGAAGCTTTCTTT.